The source of this TCR beta chain is a study of cytomegalovirus exposure and HLA in healthy donors. Study-wide context: Ancestry clustering placed 70% to 90% of around 400 genotyped donors in the Caucasian-associated cluster. Findings of the study overall: According to the study, roughly 160 TCR beta chains were cytomegalovirus-associated. Most CMV-associated TCR beta chains appeared HLA-restricted in a later analysis.

Trimming shortened V by 6 bases and J by 0 bases, and 13 bases separated the two germline ends. The CDR3 runs 15 residues. The V gene's germline CDR1 is MRHNA and CDR2 SNTAGT. The PCR used 60 Vbeta and 13 Jbeta primers. The table came from immunoSEQ multiplex PCR; TCRdb's copy has only in-frame clones and leaves some out. This table holds 130,000 to 150,000 clones, roughly 70% found once. This clone was counted between two and nine times. As yet, its antigen is unknown. The receptor was derived from a woman between 40 and 55 years old in good health and CMV-seronegative. Sequenced material: PBMCs. The chain couples TRBV6-4 to TRBJ2-3, with D possibly being TRBD1 (6 bases). CDR3 region: CASRKGDGSTDTQYF. CDR3 in DNA: TGTGCCAGCAGGAAGGGGGACGGTAGCACAGATACGCAGTATTTT.